Reported below is one T cell receptor (beta chain). Its target is unknown. This entry belongs to a study of CD8+ T cells in alopecia areata. Study context: People stayed on tofacitinib for 6 to 18 months, then stopped the drug for 6 months.

The length of the CDR3 is 13 residues. The V end lost 0 bases, the J end lost 4 bases, and 5 bases lay between the germline ends. CDR1 and CDR2 (germline): SGHTS, YDEGEE. Stated treatment: oral pan-JAK inhibitor, 5-10 mg twice daily. The study, taken as a whole, reports: Amid tofacitinib therapy, many expanded lesional clones stayed present in scalp and blood.

cDNA serving as the sequencing template came from extracted, reverse transcribed RNA. Sequenced by immunoSEQ multiplex PCR; TCRdb stores in-frame clones only, minus some. The sample has 90,000 to 120,000 clones; 84% are singletons. The sequencing here drew on CD8+ T cells sorted from blood, taken at week 24, from a patient treated with tofacitinib. The chain links TRBV5-8 to TRBJ1-5; D unresolved. This clonotype was obtained from a human donor with alopecia areata. For the CDR3, the DNA is TGTGCCAGCAGCTTGGCAGAGAATCAGCCCCAGCATTTT. Protein: CASSLAENQPQHF.